This entry lists 27 T cell receptor beta chains sequenced from one sample in a study of beta chain features in type 1 diabetes. The entirety of the isolated RNA underwent reverse transcription, so expressed TCRB transcripts were sequenced. Profiling relied on immunoSEQ multiplex PCR, and the TCRdb table lists in-frame clones only, not all of them. The sample records 900,000 or so clones, about a sixth being singletons. Sequenced sample: naive CD4+ T cells from blood. Every receptor here comes from a woman aged 18-30 years in good health.

This clone was observed a handful of times. The chain is built from TRBV29-1 and TRBJ2-5; tentative D call: TRBD1 (5 bases). The germline CDR1 and CDR2 sequences are SQVTM and ANQGSEA. With 7 bases removed from V and 7 bases from J, the gap between germline ends came to 22 bases. This CDR3 is 14 amino acids long. This CDR3 reads CSAVDREPGGTQYF. The DNA for the CDR3 is TGCAGCGCCGTTGACAGAGAGCCCGGCGGGACCCAGTACTTC.

The chain has TRBV6-1 and TRBJ2-1; 9 bases fit TRBD2. Germline CDR1 and CDR2: MNHNS and SASEGT. This CDR3 is 15 amino acids long. The V and J ends lost 6 bases and 0 bases, in that order; junction bases with no gene match: 3. Here the CDR3 DNA reads TGTGCCAGCAGACCGACTAGCGGCTCCTACAATGAGCAGTTCTTC. This codes for CASRPTSGSYNEQFF.

This clone has more than one count but fewer than ten. The CDR3 sequence is CASSVTSRPRGANEQFF. CDR3 in DNA: TGTGCCAGCAGTGTTACTAGCCGACCTCGAGGGGCCAATGAGCAGTTCTTC. V usage is TRBV2 and J usage is TRBJ2-1, with D tentatively TRBD2 (6 bases). The CDR3 loop spans 17 amino acids. Germline CDR1 is SNHLY and CDR2 is FYNNEI. Trimming took 4 bases from V and 6 from J, leaving 22 bases between them. The complete variable domain, with remaining parts taken from reference TRBV2 and TRBJ2-1, reads EPEVTQTPSHQVTQMGQEVILRCVPISNHLYFYWYRQILGQKVEFLVSFYNNEISEKSEIFDDQFSVERPDGSNFTLKIRSTKLEDSAMYFCASSVTSRPRGANEQFFGPGTRLTVL.

The rearrangement joins TRBV27 to TRBJ1-4, with 9 bases that match TRBD1. V lost 8 bases to trimming and J lost 6 bases; unmatched junction nucleotides: 4. Germline CDR1 is MNHEY and CDR2 is SMNVEV (reference sequence). The CDR3 spans 13 residues. The chain's CDR3 is CASRRQGDEKLFF. For the CDR3, the DNA is TGTGCCAGCCGGAGACAGGGGGATGAAAAACTGTTTTTT.

The chain uses TRBV29-1 and TRBJ1-4, with TRBD1 matching over 7 bases. The CDR3 runs 12 residues. V lost 6 bases to trimming and J lost 7 bases; unmatched junction nucleotides: 5. Germline loops: CDR1 SQVTM, CDR2 ANQGSEA. The CDR3 DNA is TGCAGCGTACAAGGGACAGCTGAAAAACTGTTTTTT. Protein product: CSVQGTAEKLFF.

The table lists this clone with a few counts. The genes are TRBV7-2 and TRBJ1-1; tentatively, D is TRBD1 (5 bases). Germline assignment: CDR1 SGHTA and CDR2 FQGNSA. This CDR3 has 15 residues. Trimming shortened V by 0 bases and J by 7 bases, and 15 bases separated the two germline ends. DNA for the CDR3: TGTGCCAGCAGCTTAGCCGCGGGGCTTGGGGTTGAAGCTTTCTTT. Protein sequence: CASSLAAGLGVEAFF.

This clone was seen more than once but under ten times. The genes are TRBV7-2 and TRBJ2-3, with D maybe TRBD2 (6 bases). The germline V gene has CDR1 SGHTA and CDR2 FQGNSA. V was cut by 6 bases and J by 0 bases, with 10 bases left in between. This CDR3 has 14 residues. CDR3 sequence (DNA): TGTGCCAGCAGGGCGGGACCTAGCACAGATACGCAGTATTTT. Translated: CASRAGPSTDTQYF.

In this sample, this clone turned up a few times. This rearrangement joins TRBV18 to TRBJ2-7; 14 bases fit TRBD2. The CDR3 runs to 16 residues. V shed 3 bases, J shed 4 bases, and the junction held 5 bases outside the gene matches. Germline CDR1 and CDR2: KGHSH and LQKENI. This chain's CDR3 is CASSPGLAGVNYEQYF. CDR3 nucleotides: TGTGCCAGCTCACCGGGACTAGCGGGAGTTAATTACGAGCAGTACTTC.

This clone was counted only a few times. The chain employs TRBV29-1 and TRBJ2-1, with D uncertain. V shed 8 bases and J shed 4 bases, with 9 bases lying between them. Germline-derived CDR1 and CDR2 are SQVTM and ANQGSEA. CDR3 length equals 11 residues. The CDR3 sequence is CSPGAYNEQFF. The CDR3 region has the DNA TGCAGCCCGGGCGCTTACAATGAGCAGTTCTTC.

The J gene is TRBJ2-1, the V gene TRBV10-3; TRBD2 matches 9 bases. Germline assignment: CDR1 ENHRY and CDR2 SYGVKD. This CDR3 has 16 amino acids. The J segment lost 1 base and the V segment lost 4 bases, leaving 5 bases of the junction unmatched. In DNA form, the CDR3 reads TGTGCCATCAGTGGAGTGAGCGGGAGGTCCTACAATGAGCAGTTCTTC. This gives the protein CAISGVSGRSYNEQFF.

In its sample, this clone was seen a few times. V is TRBV18 and J is TRBJ2-1, with D possibly being TRBD2 (5 bases). Germline V gives CDR1 KGHSH, CDR2 LQKENI. The CDR3 spans 16 residues. Trimming removed 1 base from V and 3 bases from J, with 13 bases in between. The CDR3 reads CASSPQVAQIYNEQFF. The CDR3 DNA follows: TGTGCCAGCTCACCACAGGTAGCGCAGATCTACAATGAGCAGTTCTTC. Combining the CDR3 with reference TRBV18 and TRBJ2-1 gives the whole variable domain NAGVMQNPRHLVRRRGQEARLRCSPMKGHSHVYWYRQLPEEGLKFMVYLQKENIIDESGMPKERFSAEFPKEGPSILRIQQVVRGDSAAYFCASSPQVAQIYNEQFFGPGTRLTVL.

Only a few counts were recorded for this clone. The genes are TRBV11-2 and TRBJ1-5, with unresolved D. Trimming stripped 3 bases from V and 3 bases from J, with 6 bases between. This CDR3 contains 13 residues. Germline V lookup: CDR1 SGHAT, CDR2 FQNNGV. CDR3 nucleotides: TGTGCCAGCAGCTTTAGGGACAATCAGCCCCAGCATTTT. Translated, it gives CASSFRDNQPQHF.

V and J are TRBV19 and TRBJ2-1, with 12 bases fitting TRBD2. Unmatched junction bases numbered 8, after V lost 3 bases and J lost 5 bases. The CDR3 is 17 amino acids. The V gene's germline CDR1 is LNHDA and CDR2 SQIVND (reference sequence). CDR3 loop: CASSMRASGRANNEQFF. The CDR3 DNA is TGTGCCAGTAGTATGAGAGCTAGCGGGAGGGCCAACAATGAGCAGTTCTTC.

This clone was observed a few times. The V gene is TRBV7-3, the J gene TRBJ2-3, with D perhaps matching TRBD2 (6 bases). Germline values: CDR1 SGHTA, CDR2 FQGTGA. Trimming pared 0 bases from V and 11 bases from J, leaving 24 bases between. The CDR3 consists of 17 residues. CDR3 bases: TGTGCCAGCAGCTTAACCGCCTCCGACGGGAGTGTATCAAAGCAGTATTTT. It translates to CASSLTASDGSVSKQYF.

This clone showed up just a few times. Within the sample, other DNA sequences also encode this same CDR3. The chain has TRBV14 and TRBJ2-1; D gene ambiguous. Between the trimmed V and J ends, which lost 2 bases and 1 base, there was a span of 3 bases. CDR1 and CDR2 from the germline V gene are SGHDN and FVKESK. The CDR3 has 13 amino acids. The CDR3 is CASSQSSYNEQFF. The CDR3 DNA sequence: TGTGCCAGCAGCCAATCATCCTACAATGAGCAGTTCTTC. Full variable domain (outside the CDR3, taken from reference TRBV14 and TRBJ2-1): EAGVTQFPSHSVIEKGQTVTLRCDPISGHDNLYWYRRVMGKEIKFLLHFVKESKQDESGMPNNRFLAERTGGTYSTLKVQPAELEDSGVYFCASSQSSYNEQFFGPGTRLTVL.

V is TRBV7-3 and J is TRBJ2-6; D gene unclear. V lost 1 base to trimming and J lost 0 bases, with 10 bases between them. This CDR3 has 17 amino acids. Germline CDR1 and CDR2: SGHTA and FQGTGA. CDR3 protein: CASSLNGRFSGANVLTF. CDR3 DNA sequence: TGTGCCAGCAGCTTAAATGGACGGTTCTCTGGGGCCAACGTCCTGACTTTC.

The rearrangement joins TRBV7-2 to TRBJ2-1; D unclear. This CDR3 is built from 15 residues. V dropped 5 bases and J dropped 0 bases, with 11 bases sitting between them. Germline loops: CDR1 SGHTA, CDR2 FQGNSA. The CDR3 is CASSRVLDSYNEQFF. CDR3 coding DNA: TGTGCCAGCAGCCGGGTTTTAGACTCCTACAATGAGCAGTTCTTC.

The chain has TRBV7-6 and TRBJ2-5; D uncertain. CDR1 and CDR2 (germline): SGHVS, FNYEAQ. The CDR3 has 13 amino acids. Trimming took off 5 bases at V and 1 base at J, with 8 bases between the two ends. This CDR3 reads CASSPLPQETQYF. For the CDR3, the DNA is TGTGCCAGCAGCCCCCTCCCCCAAGAGACCCAGTACTTC.

This clone was picked up a small number of times. The chain recombines TRBV2 with TRBJ2-5, with 8 bases identical to TRBD1. This CDR3 contains 13 residues. The ends lost 4 bases at V and 5 bases at J; junction bases unmatched: 3. Germline V lookup: CDR1 SNHLY, CDR2 FYNNEI. The CDR3 here is CASSAGGLETQYF. The CDR3 DNA follows: TGTGCCAGCAGTGCAGGGGGCTTGGAGACCCAGTACTTC.

This clone has only a few counts. V and J are TRBV27 and TRBJ2-1, with 16 nucleotides matching TRBD2. The CDR3 is made up of 15 amino acids. In germline, CDR1 is MNHEY, CDR2 SMNVEV (reference sequence). The J segment lost 8 bases and the V segment lost 5 bases, leaving 3 bases of the junction unmatched. The CDR3 reads CASSQGTSGRDEQFF. CDR3 sequence (DNA): TGTGCCAGCAGTCAGGGGACTAGCGGGAGGGATGAGCAGTTCTTC.

For this clone: Other DNA sequences in this sample translate to the same CDR3. V gene TRBV5-4 combines with J gene TRBJ2-1, with TRBD2 matching 14 bases. J lost 7 bases, V lost 4 bases, and 4 bases had no gene match. The CDR3 sequence is 15 residues long. The germline V gene has CDR1 SGHNT and CDR2 YYREEE (reference sequence). CDR3 DNA sequence: TGTGCCAGCAGCCCGGGGACTAGCGGGAGTAATGAGCAGTTCTTC. It is translated as CASSPGTSGSNEQFF.

The chain carries TRBV27 and TRBJ1-1; D is possibly TRBD1 (5 bases). CDR3 length equals 13 residues. V lost 3 bases to trimming and J lost 1 base, with 6 bases between them. CDR1 MNHEY and CDR2 SMNVEV come from the germline V gene (reference sequence). The CDR3 DNA reads TGTGCCAGCAGTTTTAGGGGGAACACTGAAGCTTTCTTT. This gives the protein CASSFRGNTEAFF.

This clone occurred a few times. The chain is built from TRBV2 and TRBJ2-3, with TRBD2 identical over 11 bases. V gave up 5 bases and J gave up 3 bases; unmatched junction bases: 7. Germline V lookup: CDR1 SNHLY, CDR2 FYNNEI. The CDR3 runs 16 residues. CDR3 loop: CASSQKGLAATDTQYF. CDR3 bases: TGTGCCAGCAGTCAAAAGGGACTAGCGGCGACAGATACGCAGTATTTT.

The rearrangement links TRBV19 to TRBJ2-1, with D possibly matching TRBD2 (6 bases). V was clipped by 2 bases and J by 1 base, with 12 bases between them. The CDR3 totals 16 residues. CDR1 is LNHDA and CDR2 is SQIVND in the germline V gene (reference sequence). The CDR3 region has the DNA TGTGCCAGTAGTATATGGCGGGGTCTTTCCTACAATGAGCAGTTCTTC. Translating gives CASSIWRGLSYNEQFF.

Points on this clone: This specimen includes other DNA sequences encoding the same CDR3. This sequence joins TRBV20-1 and TRBJ2-7, with D hard to call. V lost 0 bases and J lost 4, with 4 bases in between. The CDR3 totals 11 residues. Germline CDR1 DFQATT, CDR2 SNEGSKA (reference sequence). This chain's CDR3 is CSARERYEQYF. The CDR3 bases are TGCAGTGCTAGAGAGAGATACGAGCAGTACTTC.

This clone has a handful of counts. V usage is TRBV18 and J usage is TRBJ2-1; 7 bases match TRBD2. With V trimmed by 0 bases and J by 12 bases, 14 bases remained unmatched. CDR1 and CDR2 from the germline V gene are KGHSH and LQKENI. The CDR3 has 16 residues. This chain's CDR3 is CASSPPASGRPLGQFF. CDR3 DNA: TGTGCCAGCTCACCACCGGCTAGCGGCCGCCCTTTGGGGCAGTTCTTC.

The rearrangement joins TRBV7-2 to TRBJ2-3; 7 bases agree with TRBD1. This CDR3 contains 15 residues. V was clipped by 3 bases and J by 2 bases; unmatched bases: 5. Germline CDR1 reads SGHTA; CDR2 reads FQGNSA. The CDR3, as DNA: TGTGCCAGCAGCTTTAGGACAGGCAACACAGATACGCAGTATTTT. The encoded protein is CASSFRTGNTDTQYF.